A selection of T cell receptor beta chains follows, all from one sample in a study of shared clonotypes between healthy human individuals. This table comes from immunoSEQ multiplex PCR, and its TCRdb copy is limited to in-frame clones, with some not included. The repertoire holds about 1.5 million clones, with around 97% as singletons. The sequenced sample consisted of naive CD4+ T cells sorted from blood. These receptors came from a young man in good health. The CDR3 runs from the conserved cysteine through the conserved F or W. The D gene is left open where the match is weak. The size of a clone is reported for some rows only, either as once, few or many, or as a class for expanded clones.

TRBJ2-1 TRBV13 NA NA CASSLMGSSYNEQFF TGTGCCAGCAGCTTAATGGGGAGCTCCTACAATGAGCAGTTCTTC
TRBJ2-1 TRBV19 NA NA CASSISGNNEQFF TGTGCCAGTAGTATTTCTGGGAACAATGAGCAGTTCTTC
TRBJ2-6 TRBV5-1 NA NA CASRDGLRSGANVLTF TGCGCCAGCAGGGATGGGCTTCGCTCTGGGGCCAACGTCCTGACTTTC
TRBJ2-1 TRBV12-5 NA NA CASGSARGAYNEQFF TGTGCTAGTGGTTCCGCCCGGGGCGCCTACAATGAGCAGTTCTTC
TRBJ2-3 TRBV2 NA NA CASSVSGTPTDTQYF TGTGCCAGCAGTGTGAGCGGCACACCCACAGATACGCAGTATTTT
TRBJ1-1 TRBV6-1 NA NA CASSEALRIGSTEAFF TGTGCCAGCAGTGAAGCCCTGAGAATCGGCAGCACTGAAGCTTTCTTT
TRBJ2-1 TRBV14 NA NA CASSQEAGPSYNEQFF TGTGCCAGCAGCCAAGAAGCTGGACCCTCCTACAATGAGCAGTTCTTC
TRBJ2-2 TRBV7-6 NA NA CASSFASGELFF TGTGCCAGCAGCTTCGCAAGCGGGGAGCTGTTTTTT
TRBJ2-7 TRBV25-1 NA NA CASSERSGYEQYF TGTGCCAGCAGTGAACGATCAGGTTACGAGCAGTACTTC
TRBJ2-5 TRBV12-5 NA TRBD1 CASGLVVQGEGTQYF TGTGCTAGTGGTTTGGTAGTCCAGGGGGAAGGTACCCAGTACTTC
TRBJ2-5 TRBV5-1 NA NA CASSFMVEETQYF TGCGCCAGCAGCTTCATGGTAGAGGAGACCCAGTACTTC
TRBJ2-7 TRBV28 NA NA CASTASPGRTISYEQYF TGTGCCAGCACCGCCTCACCCGGCCGGACCATCTCCTACGAGCAGTACTTC
TRBJ2-7 TRBV29-1 NA NA CSVSERASYEQYF TGCAGCGTTTCGGAACGAGCCTCCTACGAGCAGTACTTC
TRBJ2-7 TRBV7-2 NA TRBD2 CASSFGLAEYEQYF TGTGCCAGCAGCTTTGGGCTAGCGGAATACGAGCAGTACTTC
TRBJ1-2 TRBV5-8 NA NA CASSLEGKGSVYGYTF TGTGCCAGCAGCTTGGAGGGTAAGGGAAGCGTCTATGGCTACACCTTC
TRBJ1-2 TRBV7-9 NA NA CASGYDRSGGYTF TGTGCCAGCGGCTACGACCGGTCCGGAGGCTACACCTTC
TRBJ2-1 TRBV19 NA NA CASTVGSSYNEQFF TGTGCCAGTACCGTCGGGAGCTCCTACAATGAGCAGTTCTTC
TRBJ2-3 TRBV18 NA NA CASSPILSPNQGADTQYF TGTGCCAGCTCACCTATACTGTCGCCAAATCAAGGGGCAGATACGCAGTATTTT
TRBJ2-1 TRBV4-3 NA NA CASSQGGISSYNEQFF TGCGCCAGCAGCCAAGGCGGAATAAGCTCCTACAATGAGCAGTTCTTC
TRBJ1-2 TRBV6-1 NA NA CASSEAGGVGYTF TGTGCCAGCAGTGAAGCGGGGGGGGTAGGCTACACCTTC
TRBJ2-7 TRBV5-8 NA NA CASSRGTTLFYEQYF TGTGCCAGCAGCCGGGGGACCACTTTGTTCTACGAGCAGTACTTC
TRBJ2-7 TRBV19 NA TRBD1 CASSHRDRRSYEQYF TGTGCCAGTAGCCACCGGGACAGGAGATCCTACGAGCAGTACTTC
TRBJ1-3 TRBV7-2 NA NA CASSLRRTPSGNTIYF TGTGCCAGCAGCCTCCGTCGGACCCCCTCTGGAAACACCATATATTTT
TRBJ2-5 TRBV15 NA NA CATSSPILRETQYF TGTGCCACCAGCAGCCCGATCCTCCGAGAGACCCAGTACTTC
TRBJ1-4 TRBV10-3 NA NA CAISASGSGEKLFF TGTGCCATCAGTGCGTCCGGGTCAGGGGAAAAACTGTTTTTT
TRBJ1-2 TRBV10-3 NA NA CAISEKSPYGYTF TGTGCCATCAGTGAGAAGAGTCCTTATGGCTACACCTTC
TRBJ2-7 TRBV30 NA TRBD2 CAWSPGGAYEQYF TGTGCCTGGAGTCCGGGGGGGGCCTACGAGCAGTACTTC
TRBJ2-2 TRBV9 NA TRBD2 CASSVVSGSNTGELFF TGTGCCAGCAGCGTAGTGAGCGGGAGTAACACCGGGGAGCTGTTTTTT
TRBJ1-1 TRBV28 NA NA CASSLRVAATEAFF TGTGCCAGCAGTTTAAGGGTAGCCGCCACTGAAGCTTTCTTT
TRBJ2-1 TRBV18 NA TRBD2 CASSPLGTSGGSSYNEQFF TGTGCCAGCTCACCCCTCGGGACTAGCGGTGGGAGCTCCTACAATGAGCAGTTCTTC
TRBJ2-1 TRBV15 once NA CATSREYNEQFF TGTGCCACCAGCAGGGAGTACAATGAGCAGTTCTTC
TRBJ1-5 TRBV18 NA NA CASSPASNQPQHF TGTGCCAGCTCACCGGCCAGCAATCAGCCCCAGCATTTT
TRBJ2-7 TRBV18 NA NA CASSPGGAPYEQYF TGTGCCAGCTCACCGGGGGGGGCCCCGTACGAGCAGTACTTC
TRBJ2-2 TRBV5-1 NA NA CASSLLNTGELFF TGCGCCAGCAGCTTGTTGAACACCGGGGAGCTGTTTTTT
TRBJ2-2 TRBV25-1 NA NA CASSLRAHTGELFF TGTGCCAGCAGCCTCCGGGCCCACACCGGGGAGCTGTTTTTT
TRBJ2-7 TRBV20-1 NA NA CSASDEQYF TGCAGTGCTAGCGACGAGCAGTACTTC
TRBJ2-5 TRBV18 NA NA CASFFRETQYF TGTGCCAGCTTTTTCAGAGAGACCCAGTACTTC
TRBJ1-2 TRBV6-5 NA NA CASSYRENYGYTF TGTGCCAGCAGTTACCGGGAGAACTATGGCTACACCTTC
TRBJ1-5 TRBV29-1 few NA CSVGDSDQPQHF TGCAGCGTCGGGGACTCTGATCAGCCCCAGCATTTT
TRBJ1-2 TRBV5-4 NA TRBD1 CASSLGTGSNYGYTF TGTGCCAGCAGCTTAGGGACAGGGTCCAACTATGGCTACACCTTC
TRBJ2-3 TRBV18 NA TRBD1 CASSPKGGSVQSTDTQYF TGTGCCAGCTCACCTAAAGGGGGCTCGGTTCAAAGCACAGATACGCAGTATTTT
TRBJ2-5 TRBV18 NA NA CASSSIHVGREQETQYF TGTGCCAGCTCAAGCATCCACGTAGGCAGGGAACAAGAGACCCAGTACTTC